Described below is a single T cell receptor (beta chain) sequence and its context. Its antigen is still unknown. Time point reported: newly diagnosed GD, antithyroid drugs for less than 3 months. PBMCs were the source of the RNA used for TCR sequencing. In this cohort, patients came from an endocrinology department located in Xi'an, China. Staff drew around 10 milliliters of peripheral blood into EDTA tubes. Through Arm-PCR of CDR3 regions and iRepertoire HTBI primers, TCR beta libraries were built. Via MiXCR, TCRdb re-called the multiplex PCR reads, giving one row per CDR3 protein. The profile shows 360,000 or so distinct CDR3 sequences, 12% of them singletons. CDR1 is SEHNR and CDR2 is FQNEAQ in the germline V gene (reference sequence). CDR3 size: 14 residues. V shed 5 bases and J shed 6 bases, with 16 bases lying between them. These data belong to a study of regulatory T cells in long-lasting Graves disease.

Points from the study as a whole: Whereas 966 public clonotypes were shared by new patients, persistent patients shared more, at some 2,500.

This same sample was also part of a study on T cells in Graves' hyperthyroidism and ophthalmopathy.

The source of this sequence is a woman aged 18-35 years with Graves disease. The sample here was peripheral blood mononuclear cells (PBMCs), taken at new diagnosis, from a patient treated with antithyroid drugs. V and J are TRBV7-9 and TRBJ1-2; D call uncertain. This CDR3 reads CASSPWTALHGYTF. In DNA form, the CDR3 reads TGTGCCAGCAGCCCATGGACGGCGCTCCATGGCTACACCTTC.